Listed below are T cell receptor beta chains from one sample, sequenced in a study of T cell repertoires in cytomegalovirus infection. TCRdb re-analysed the reads in MiXCR, keeping a single row per CDR3 protein. The sample lists 110,000 or so distinct CDR3 sequences; roughly 31% were seen once. For these TCRs, the target antigens are not known. The input for sequencing was CD8+ T cells from cultured PBMCs, taken from culture after CMV antigen stimulation. The source is a human donor in good health (CMV status not recorded). Some clones in this sample may be carry-over from other donors' samples. The CDR3 runs from the conserved cysteine through the conserved F or W. D genes are given only for firm matches. Where a row states a size, it is once, few, many or the class of an expanded clone; other rows omit it.

clone_size: -
v_call: TRBV7-2
j_call: TRBJ2-4
d_call: -
cdr3_nt: TGTGCCAGCAGCCCCCGACCGGGGAATTTAGCCAAAAACATTCAGTACTTC
cdr3_aa: CASSPRPGNLAKNIQYF

clone_size: -
v_call: TRBV27
j_call: TRBJ2-1
d_call: TRBD2
cdr3_nt: TGTGCCAGCAGTTTAGCAGCGGGGGTTAATGAGCAGTTCTTC
cdr3_aa: CASSLAAGVNEQFF

clone_size: -
v_call: TRBV7-6
j_call: TRBJ2-7
d_call: -
cdr3_nt: TGTGCTAGCAGCTTAGTCTTCGGGGGAACCTACGAGCAGTACTTC
cdr3_aa: CASSLVFGGTYEQYF

clone_size: -
v_call: TRBV19
j_call: TRBJ1-2
d_call: -
cdr3_nt: TGTGCCAGTAGTATTGAAGGGGCTACCTATGGCTACACCTTC
cdr3_aa: CASSIEGATYGYTF

clone_size: few
v_call: TRBV9
j_call: TRBJ2-2
d_call: TRBD2
cdr3_nt: TGTGCCAGCAGCGTAGGCTGGCGGGGGGGCATTAAGACCGGGGAGCTGTTTTTT
cdr3_aa: CASSVGWRGGIKTGELFF

clone_size: -
v_call: TRBV6-1
j_call: TRBJ2-7
d_call: TRBD1
cdr3_nt: TGTGCCAGCAGTGAAGCGGGGACAGGGTCCTACGAGCAGTACTTC
cdr3_aa: CASSEAGTGSYEQYF

clone_size: few
v_call: TRBV6-6
j_call: TRBJ1-5
d_call: TRBD1
cdr3_nt: TGTGCCAGCAGTTACTTAAGGGGAACACAGGGGGATCAGCCCCAGCATTTT
cdr3_aa: CASSYLRGTQGDQPQHF

clone_size: -
v_call: TRBV2
j_call: TRBJ2-1
d_call: -
cdr3_nt: TGTGCCAGCAGTGAGTTCGTCGGGACCTCGGGGGACGATGAGCAGTTCTTC
cdr3_aa: CASSEFVGTSGDDEQFF

clone_size: few
v_call: TRBV19
j_call: TRBJ2-1
d_call: TRBD2
cdr3_nt: TGTGCCAGTAGTATTCGGACTAGCGGAGACCACAATGAGCAGTTCTTC
cdr3_aa: CASSIRTSGDHNEQFF

clone_size: many
v_call: TRBV7-8
j_call: TRBJ2-3
d_call: -
cdr3_nt: TGTGCCAGCAGCAGAGTGGGGGGTAGCACAGATACGCAGTATTTT
cdr3_aa: CASSRVGGSTDTQYF

clone_size: few
v_call: TRBV27
j_call: TRBJ2-1
d_call: -
cdr3_nt: -
cdr3_aa: CASSFGAGAKFF

clone_size: few
v_call: TRBV7-6
j_call: TRBJ1-1
d_call: TRBD1
cdr3_nt: TGTGCCAGCAGCTTAGCGCCCGGACAGGGTATGGGGGTCGTTCCTGAAGCTTTCTTT
cdr3_aa: CASSLAPGQGMGVVPEAFF

clone_size: few
v_call: TRBV19
j_call: TRBJ1-2
d_call: -
cdr3_nt: TGTGCCAGTAGTATACTGGACAGTGGATTCTCTGGCTACACCTTC
cdr3_aa: CASSILDSGFSGYTF

clone_size: -
v_call: TRBV4-1
j_call: TRBJ2-1
d_call: -
cdr3_nt: TGCGCCAGCAGCCAAGATAGGGGGGGGTTCAATGAGCAGTTCTTC
cdr3_aa: CASSQDRGGFNEQFF

clone_size: many
v_call: TRBV7-9
j_call: TRBJ2-3
d_call: -
cdr3_nt: TGTGCCAGCAGCGTCGACGGACGGCCCGAGGCAGATACGCAGTATTTT
cdr3_aa: CASSVDGRPEADTQYF

clone_size: -
v_call: TRBV18
j_call: TRBJ2-3
d_call: -
cdr3_nt: TGTGCCAGCTCACCAGGGGTCGGTCTTCTCACAGATACGCAGTATTTT
cdr3_aa: CASSPGVGLLTDTQYF